One T cell receptor beta chain is described in this entry. This clone was recorded once. The target of this receptor is not known. One base away there is no much larger clone; base qualities are not given. These data originate in a study of B cell selection in AIRE deficiency (dated by TCRdb to between 2017 and 2020). Study-wide context: A comparison of TCRbeta repertoires of sorted blood CD4+ conventional T cells and regulatory T cells was made between AIRE-deficient patients and healthy controls. The TCR-sequenced cohort comprised roughly 5 AIRE-deficient APECED patients and roughly 5 healthy control donors. Paper-wide results and their limitations: Only TCRbeta chains were sequenced, and approximately 35% of shared healthy-donor Treg sequences were also present in healthy Tconv cells, possibly due to differing TCRalpha chains. In AIRE-deficient patients, Tconv and Treg cells had TCRBV gene usage, CDR3 length and TCR diversity comparable to those in healthy donors. About 30% of Treg TCRbeta sequences shared among healthy donors appeared in patient Tconv cells, suggesting diversion of Treg-biased clones into the Tconv compartment. CDR3s were shorter in shared Treg sequences, reflecting a bias toward rearrangements that have few non-templated nucleotide insertions. Among several thousand shared Treg TCRbeta sequences, approximately 34% were shared exclusively by healthy donors and about 9.3% exclusively by patients, which suggests that Treg selection is less efficient in the absence of AIRE.

Regulatory T cells were sorted as CD4+CD25hiCD127low/negative cells. Control samples were obtained from healthy donors who were not related to the patients. A FACSAria flow cytometer was used to sort the Tconv and Treg cells intended for TCRbeta sequencing. Sorted cells were collected into 5-ml round-bottom polystyrene tubes, and dry cell pellets were frozen at -80°C before sequencing. Deletion took 3 bases off V and 9 bases off J, with a span of 11 bases between the germline ends. From cysteine to phenylalanine, the CDR3 is 11 amino acids long. The CDR3 DNA has 33 bases and is translated from base 1. In the germline V gene (reference sequence), CDR1 corresponds to DFQATT and CDR2 to SNEGSKA. The immunoSEQ platform was used for TCRbeta chain sequencing. Turning to the authors' computational methods: When Treg repertoires were pooled, patients gave around 5.6x10^4 distinct TCRbeta sequences, while healthy donors gave some 9.3x10^4. Public Treg TCRbeta sequences were defined as those shared by two or more individuals and were then searched for in Tconv repertoires. Differences between groups were assessed by Mann-Whitney U tests with Bonferroni-Dunn correction in GraphPad Prism 7.03. TCRdb took this table from immuneACCESS and kept in-frame rearrangements with V and J called. Such tables lack part of the clones; where checked against another copy, unresolved V genes explain under half of the gap, and the rest is unexplained. Clonal size and the V and J genes are those of that table, whereas D and trimming came from the DNA. Here the sample has roughly 24,000 clones; about nine tenths occur a single time. About 1.1% of the sample is held by the ten biggest clonotypes.

The rearrangement combines TRBV20-1 with TRBJ1-2, and the D gene may be TRBD1, 5 bases matching. Sequencing was performed on CD4+CD25+ Tregs sorted from PBMCs. The sequence came from a human donor in good health. The CDR3 protein is CSASRDLSYTF. The sequence in DNA is TGCAGTGCTAGTCGGGACTTGAGCTACACCTTC.